This paragraph covers one T cell receptor (beta chain) sequence. No DNA is given; TCRdb re-called the 5' RACE reads and lists each CDR3 protein once. The sample has some 600,000 distinct CDR3 sequences. The entry originates in a study of T cells expressing NK-cell markers. This sequence originates from a man aged 18 to 35 in good health. Sequencing input: blood T cells: a sorted CD56 or NKG2C T cell subset, CD4+ or CD8+ T cells, or bulk PBMC T cells (not recorded which).

CDR3 region: CARTQYATNEKLFF. This chain uses TRBV10-1 with TRBJ1-4. This CDR3 spans 14 amino acids. Germline V gene lookup returns CDR1 WNHNN and CDR2 SYGVQD (reference sequence).